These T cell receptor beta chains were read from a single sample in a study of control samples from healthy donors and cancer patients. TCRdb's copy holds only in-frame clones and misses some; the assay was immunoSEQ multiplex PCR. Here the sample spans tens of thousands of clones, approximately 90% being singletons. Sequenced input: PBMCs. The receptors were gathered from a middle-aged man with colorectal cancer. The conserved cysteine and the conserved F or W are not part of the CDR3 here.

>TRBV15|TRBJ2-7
ATSRDGTSGNLYEQY
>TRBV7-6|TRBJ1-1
ASRDEGRGGTEAF
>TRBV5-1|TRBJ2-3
ASSLGRGDTDTQY
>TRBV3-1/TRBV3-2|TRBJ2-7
ASSLRQGYEQY
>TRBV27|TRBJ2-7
ASSLLGDEQY
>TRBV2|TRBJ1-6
ASSSGGYNSPLH
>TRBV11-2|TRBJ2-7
ASSLVAVGYEQY
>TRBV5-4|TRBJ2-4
ATGPQLRDIQY
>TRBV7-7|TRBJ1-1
ASSLVRQGACAF
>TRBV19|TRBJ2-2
ASSDRGLAGELF
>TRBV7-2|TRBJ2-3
ASSSSPWGPDTQY
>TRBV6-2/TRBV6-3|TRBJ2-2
ASSRAGYTGELF
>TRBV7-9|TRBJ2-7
ASSLGVKPEQY
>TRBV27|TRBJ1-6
ASSGPYNSPLH
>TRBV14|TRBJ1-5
ASSQDLNHSNQPQH
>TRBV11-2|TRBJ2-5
ASKKRFQETQY
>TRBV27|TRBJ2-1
ASSQGTSGRAMNEQF
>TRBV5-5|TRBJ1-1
ASRLVGSRGTEAF
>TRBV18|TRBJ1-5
ASSPRGTSNQPQH
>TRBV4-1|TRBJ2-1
ASSQGVRLAGEF